This TCR beta chain was captured in a study of monozygotic twins with inflammatory bowel disease. This CDR3 has 14 amino acids. Looked up from germline, CDR1 is DFQATT and CDR2 is SNEGSKA (reference sequence). TCRdb processed the 5' RACE reads again and assigns one entry to each CDR3 protein, with no DNA. This repertoire comprises 300,000 to 350,000 distinct CDR3 sequences; its ten largest clones make up around 2%. V usage is TRBV20-1 and J usage is TRBJ1-6. The specimen sequenced was blood. The receptor was isolated from a human donor with ulcerative colitis or Crohn's disease, or a healthy co-twin of an affected twin (not recorded which). CDR3 region: CSARSGLEASPLHF.